One sample yielded the 25 T cell receptor beta chains listed below, sequenced in a study of beta chain features in type 1 diabetes (dated by TCRdb to between 2018 and 2020). What the authors observed across the whole study: A moderate but significant shortening of TCRB CDR3 length was observed in type 1 diabetes patients in all four CD4+ subsets.

No antigen has been identified for these receptors. Library preparation was by the immunoSEQ multiplex PCR assay. All of the isolated RNA was reverse transcribed with the High Capacity cDNA Reverse Transcription Kit, so expressed TCRB transcripts were sequenced. TCRdb stores this immuneACCESS table with in-frame sequences only. Part of the clones is absent; in the studies checked, under half of the shortfall reflects unresolved V genes, and no reason is known for the rest. This sample comprises hundreds of thousands of clones, about 11% of them detected only once. Around 0.017% of the sample is taken by the ten largest. The sequenced sample consisted of naive CD4+ T cells from blood. The cell subset or site label of this sample denotes: true naive CD4+ T cells. These receptors were collected from a man aged 30-40 years with type 1 diabetes.

The rearrangement links TRBV9 to TRBJ2-2; 15 bases line up with TRBD2. The CDR3 contains 17 residues. The V segment lost 4 bases and the J segment 6 bases; nucleotides outside the gene matches: 7. Germline lookup yields CDR1 SGDLS and CDR2 YYNGEE. CDR3 protein: CASSPRRTSGGAGELFF. The CDR3 DNA follows: TGTGCCAGCAGCCCCCGACGGACTAGCGGGGGGGCCGGGGAGCTGTTTTTT.

This clone was counted between two and nine times. The J gene is TRBJ2-7, the V gene TRBV28; 9 bases line up with TRBD1. This CDR3 region has 20 residues. Germline lookup yields CDR1 MDHEN and CDR2 SYDVKM. J lost 2 bases, V lost 5 bases, and 22 bases had no gene match. This CDR3 reads CASSVPGQGSRTRQAYEQYF. In DNA, the CDR3 is TGTGCCAGCAGTGTCCCGGGACAGGGATCCAGGACTAGACAAGCCTACGAGCAGTACTTC.

V gene TRBV14 combines with J gene TRBJ2-3; D is ambiguous. The germline V gene encodes CDR1 SGHDN and CDR2 FVKESK. The CDR3 length is 15 residues. The germline V and J ends were trimmed by 5 bases and 2 bases, with 14 bases remaining between them. The CDR3 reads CASSFGGSLTDTQYF. CDR3 sequence (DNA): TGTGCCAGCAGCTTTGGCGGTTCCCTCACAGATACGCAGTATTTT.

This clone showed up just once. The CDR3 region has the DNA TGTGCCAGCAGCACCAAGGGTTTGCCGGGGGGGAACAATGAGCAGTTCTTC. Protein product: CASSTKGLPGGNNEQFF. The chain has TRBV11-1 and TRBJ2-1, with TRBD2 identical over 8 bases. From germline, CDR1 is SGHAT and CDR2 FQDESV (reference sequence). The CDR3 length is 17 residues. V lost 5 bases to trimming and J lost 5 bases; unmatched junction nucleotides: 14.

This chain links TRBV12-5 with TRBJ2-1; 8 nucleotides match TRBD2. The CDR3 is 15 residues long. Germline V lookup: CDR1 LGHNT, CDR2 FRNRAP. V gave up 4 bases and J gave up 15 bases; unmatched junction bases: 17. The CDR3 sequence: CASGSSLPGAGGLFF. DNA of the CDR3: TGTGCTAGTGGTTCATCCCTCCCCGGGGCGGGGGGTTTGTTCTTC. The variable domain in full, completed from reference TRBV12-5 and TRBJ2-1, reads DARVTQTPRHKVTEMGQEVTMRCQPILGHNTVFWYRQTMMQGLELLAYFRNRAPLDDSGMPKDRFSAEMPDATLATLKIQPSEPRDSAVYFCASGSSLPGAGGLFFGPGTRLTVL.

J is TRBJ2-3 and V is TRBV9, with 9 bases lining up with TRBD2. The CDR3 covers 16 residues. The germline V gene has CDR1 SGDLS and CDR2 YYNGEE. The trim removed 4 bases at V and 0 bases at J, leaving 6 bases unmatched. This CDR3 is CASSTTSGGSTDTQYF. The CDR3 DNA follows: TGTGCCAGCAGCACAACGAGCGGGGGGAGCACAGATACGCAGTATTTT.

Only a few counts were recorded for this clone. This chain's CDR3 is CASSVDVRGTEAFF. CDR3 DNA: TGTGCCAGCAGCGTCGACGTCAGGGGGACTGAAGCTTTCTTT. The gene calls are TRBV9 and TRBJ1-1, with 7 bases matching TRBD1. Trimming took 2 bases from V and 5 from J; bases not matched to a gene: 6. The CDR3 consists of 14 residues. Looked up from germline, CDR1 is SGDLS and CDR2 is YYNGEE.

The chain uses TRBV7-2 and TRBJ2-5; maybe TRBD2 (7 bases). Trimming removed 5 bases from V and 4 bases from J, with 17 bases in between. CDR1 is SGHTA, CDR2 FQGNSA, per germline. This CDR3 spans 15 amino acids. CDR3 amino acids: CASSPQGGAGETQYF. CDR3 nucleotide sequence: TGTGCCAGCAGCCCACAAGGGGGGGCAGGAGAGACCCAGTACTTC.

The rearrangement uses TRBV19 and TRBJ1-1, with D unresolved. This CDR3 contains 14 residues. Germline V CDR1 and CDR2: LNHDA, SQIVND (reference sequence). Trimming stripped 4 bases from V and 4 bases from J, with 13 bases between. CDR3 sequence (DNA): TGTGCCAGTAGTAGTACTTGGTTATCCACTGAAGCTTTCTTT. Its translation: CASSSTWLSTEAFF.

CDR3 DNA sequence: TGTGCCAGCAGCTTAGTCTCTAGAGGGTTATGGTTCTTC. Amino acids: CASSLVSRGLWFF. The chain is built from TRBV7-2 and TRBJ2-1; D might be TRBD2 (5 bases). The CDR3 is made up of 13 amino acids. V lost 1 base and J lost 15, with 16 bases in between. Germline CDR1 and CDR2: SGHTA and FQGNSA.

V gene TRBV27 combines with J gene TRBJ2-5; TRBD1 is a possible D gene (5 bases). Deletions cut 0 bases from V and 3 bases from J, with 5 bases between. There are 13 residues in the CDR3. Germline CDR1 is MNHEY and CDR2 is SMNVEV (reference sequence). CDR3 in DNA: TGTGCCAGCAGTTTATCCAGGGAAGAGACCCAGTACTTC. This codes for CASSLSREETQYF.

In its sample, this clone was seen a few times. V and J are TRBV7-9 and TRBJ2-7; D remains ambiguous. CDR1 and CDR2 from the germline V gene are SEHNR and FQNEAQ (reference sequence). The CDR3 has 14 residues. V lost 5 bases and J lost 4, with 15 bases in between. CDR3: CASSPLGKTYEQYF. The CDR3 coding sequence is TGTGCCAGCAGCCCCCTTGGTAAAACTTACGAGCAGTACTTC.

This clone was observed a few times. The chain recombines TRBV11-2 with TRBJ2-2, with D unresolved. The CDR3 extends over 12 amino acids. Trimming shortened V by 6 bases and J by 3 bases, and 5 bases separated the two germline ends. Germline CDR1 is SGHAT and CDR2 is FQNNGV. CDR3: CASSHYTGELFF. In nucleotides, the CDR3 is TGTGCCAGCAGTCACTACACCGGGGAGCTGTTTTTT.

This clone was seen more than once but under ten times. The genes are TRBV7-9 and TRBJ2-1; TRBD1 is a possible D gene (6 bases). V was shortened by 5 bases and J by 4 bases, with 9 bases between the two germline ends. In germline, CDR1 is SEHNR, CDR2 FQNEAQ (reference sequence). There are 13 residues in the CDR3. The CDR3 reads CASSGTYYNEQFF. CDR3 sequence (DNA): TGTGCCAGCAGCGGGACATATTACAATGAGCAGTTCTTC.

This clone occurred a few times. The rearrangement links TRBV19 to TRBJ1-5, with a possible D match to TRBD1 (5 bases). V shed 3 bases and J shed 4 bases, with 19 bases lying between them. Germline V lookup: CDR1 LNHDA, CDR2 SQIVND (reference sequence). The length of the CDR3 is 17 residues. The CDR3 region has the DNA TGTGCCAGTAGTATCTCTAGGGCCAGGGTGAAGAATCAGCCCCAGCATTTT. It encodes CASSISRARVKNQPQHF.

This clone has more than one count but fewer than ten. The CDR3 DNA sequence: TGCGCCAGCAGGGATATCGCGGGGGGGCTCGGTGAGCAGTTCTTC. This codes for CASRDIAGGLGEQFF. The genes are TRBV4-3 and TRBJ2-1; the match to TRBD2 covers 9 bases. CDR3 length equals 15 residues. Per the germline V gene, CDR1 is LGHNA and CDR2 is YSLEER. J was trimmed by 9 bases and V by 6 bases; bases with no gene match: 12.

This clone was seen only a few times. V gene TRBV30 combines with J gene TRBJ2-3, with 7 bases fitting TRBD1. J gave up 5 bases and V 1 base, and 6 bases lay outside the gene matches. This CDR3 spans 14 amino acids. Germline values: CDR1 GTSNPN, CDR2 SVGIG (reference sequence). The CDR3 DNA is TGTGCCTGGAGTGGGGCAGGGGGTGGAGATACGCAGTATTTT. It is translated as CAWSGAGGGDTQYF. The variable domain in full, with the rest retrieved from reference TRBV30 and TRBJ2-3, is SQTIHQWPATLVQPVGSPLSLECTVEGTSNPNLYWYRQAAGRGLQLLFYSVGIGQISSEVPQNLSASRPQDRQFILSSKKLLLSDSGFYLCAWSGAGGGDTQYFGPGTRLTVL.

This clone was counted between two and nine times. The J gene is TRBJ2-3, the V gene TRBV7-9; 10 bases agree with TRBD2. V dropped 6 bases and J dropped 1; count of bases not matched to a gene: 7. Germline V gene sequence: CDR1 SEHNR, CDR2 FQNEAQ (reference sequence). The CDR3 extends over 16 amino acids. CDR3 loop: CASSYSGTSGTDTQYF. CDR3 in DNA: TGTGCCAGCAGTTATTCCGGGACTAGCGGCACAGATACGCAGTATTTT. Looking up the rest from reference TRBV7-9 and TRBJ2-3 gives the full variable domain: DTGVSQNPRHKITKRGQNVTFRCDPISEHNRLYWYRQTLGQGPEFLTYFQNEAQLEKSRLLSDRFSAERPKGSFSTLEIQRTEQGDSAMYLCASSYSGTSGTDTQYFGPGTRLTVL.

The chain links TRBV2 to TRBJ2-7, with D unresolved. Germline V gene data show CDR1 as SNHLY and CDR2 as FYNNEI. CDR3 length equals 13 residues. Between the trimmed V and J ends, which lost 9 bases and 0 bases, there was a span of 12 bases. The CDR3 is CARSGESSYEQYF. DNA of the CDR3: TGTGCCAGATCAGGCGAGAGCTCCTACGAGCAGTACTTC.

This chain uses TRBV4-1 with TRBJ2-7; 9 positions match TRBD2. CDR1 MGHRA and CDR2 YSYEKL come from the germline V gene. The CDR3 is 15 residues long. The junction had 3 bases not matched to a gene; V was cut back by 1 base and J by 2 bases. CDR3 nucleotide sequence: TGCGCCAGCAGCCAAGGGGCTAGCGGGGCCTACGAGCAGTACTTC. Protein sequence: CASSQGASGAYEQYF.

The table lists this clone with a few counts. V and J are TRBV9 and TRBJ1-2; 10 bases are a match to TRBD1. J lost 13 bases, V lost 4 bases, and 10 bases had no gene match. The V gene's germline CDR1 is SGDLS and CDR2 YYNGEE. This CDR3 is built from 13 residues. DNA of the CDR3: TGTGCCAGCAGCTTTAGCCGGACAGGGGGTGTCACCTTC. Translation: CASSFSRTGGVTF.

This clone came up a few times. V gene TRBV15 combines with J gene TRBJ1-6, with 7 bases that match TRBD1. CDR1 is LNHNV and CDR2 is YYDKDF in the germline V gene (reference sequence). The CDR3 loop spans 18 amino acids. V dropped 1 base and J dropped 3; count of bases not matched to a gene: 9. The DNA of the CDR3 is TGTGCCACCAGCAGAGGAGTTGGACAGGCGAACTATAATTCACCCCTCCACTTT. Its translation: CATSRGVGQANYNSPLHF.

This clone was counted only a few times. This chain joins TRBV29-1 and TRBJ2-5; D perhaps matches TRBD2 (6 bases). The germline CDR1 and CDR2 sequences are SQVTM and ANQGSEA. This CDR3 comprises 14 residues. V shed 5 bases and J shed 5 bases, with 18 bases lying between them. The CDR3 region has the DNA TGCAGCGTTTTTACATACTCCCGGGAGGAGACCCAGTACTTC. It codes for CSVFTYSREETQYF.

This clone was detected only a few times. The chain is built from TRBV6-5 and TRBJ2-1, with 11 bases lining up with TRBD2. Germline CDR1 is MNHEY and CDR2 is SVGAGI. The ends lost 6 bases at V and 4 bases at J; junction bases unmatched: 5. CDR3 length: 15 residues. The CDR3 loop reads CASSRLAGLYNEQFF. The CDR3 DNA reads TGTGCCAGCAGCCGACTAGCGGGGCTGTACAATGAGCAGTTCTTC.

This clone came up a few times. This rearrangement joins TRBV14 to TRBJ2-4, with 10 positions matching TRBD1. The V gene's germline CDR1 is SGHDN and CDR2 FVKESK. Trimming removed 4 bases from V and 7 bases from J; junction bases left unmatched: 4. The CDR3 has 14 amino acids. In DNA, the CDR3 is TGTGCCAGCAGCCCTAGACAGGGGGCGAACATTCAGTACTTC. Protein product: CASSPRQGANIQYF.